The TCR beta chain under discussion was sequenced for a study of blood T cell repertoires in COVID-19. On the study more broadly: Samples representing acute and convalescent COVID-19 were sourced from the United States, Italy and Spain. PBMCs, B-cell-depleted T cells, or T cells provided the cDNA or gDNA that made up the material.

Clones were sequenced by immunoSEQ multiplex PCR, and TCRdb holds only the in-frame ones, with some missing. The repertoire holds 340,000 or so clones, with about nine tenths as singletons. The CDR3 runs to 15 residues. V was clipped by 8 bases and J by 1 base; unmatched bases: 6. Germline values: CDR1 SGHRS, CDR2 YFSETQ. This rearrangement joins TRBV5-1 to TRBJ2-2; 9 nucleotides line up with TRBD1. The TCR sequence derives from a man in his fifties or sixties with active or convalescent COVID-19. Input material: peripheral blood. The CDR3 protein is CASTGQGMNTGELFF. CDR3 in DNA: TGCGCCAGTACGGGACAGGGCATGAACACCGGGGAGCTGTTTTTT.